A selection of T cell receptor beta chains follows, all from one sample in a study of neurological immune-mediated disorders. TCRdb redid the calling of the 5' RACE reads with MiXCR, one entry per CDR3 protein. Of around 25,000 distinct CDR3 sequences listed, roughly 21% are singletons. The sequencing sample was made of PBMCs. All receptors come from a woman aged 55-75 years in good health. CDR3s include the opening cysteine and the closing phenylalanine or tryptophan. A D gene is named only where the DNA matches it firmly. Size is omitted from some rows. Given values are once, few, many or a class for expanded clones.

j_call: TRBJ1-1; d_call: NA; clone_size: NA; v_call: TRBV7-9; cdr3_nt: TGTGCCAGCAGCTTAGTATCCACCACTGAAGCTTTCTTT; cdr3_aa: CASSLVSTTEAFF
j_call: TRBJ1-1; d_call: NA; clone_size: many; v_call: TRBV20-1; cdr3_nt: TGCAGTGCAACCGACCCGAGCGGCACTGAAGCTTTCTTT; cdr3_aa: CSATDPSGTEAFF
j_call: TRBJ2-1; d_call: TRBD2; clone_size: NA; v_call: TRBV19; cdr3_nt: TGTGCCAGTACCCCCGGGACTAGCGGGGGGGGTGAGCAGTTCTTC; cdr3_aa: CASTPGTSGGGEQFF
j_call: TRBJ2-7; d_call: NA; clone_size: many; v_call: TRBV25-1; cdr3_nt: TGTGCCAGCAGCCGCTCGGACAGCTTTAGCTCCTACGAGCAGTACTTC; cdr3_aa: CASSRSDSFSSYEQYF
j_call: TRBJ2-2; d_call: NA; clone_size: NA; v_call: TRBV24-1; cdr3_nt: TGTGCGACCAGTGATCCCGAGACCGGGGAGCTGCTTTTT; cdr3_aa: CATSDPETGELLF
j_call: TRBJ2-5; d_call: NA; clone_size: NA; v_call: TRBV15; cdr3_nt: TGTTCCACCAGGGATAGGAGAGGGGAAGAGACCCAGTACTTC; cdr3_aa: CSTRDRRGEETQYF
j_call: TRBJ2-5; d_call: NA; clone_size: NA; v_call: TRBV28; cdr3_nt: TGTGCCAGCAGCCCTACGACTGCCGAGGAGACCCAGTACTTC; cdr3_aa: CASSPTTAEETQYF
j_call: TRBJ1-5; d_call: NA; clone_size: many; v_call: TRBV5-5; cdr3_nt: TGTGCCAGCAGCTTTACACCCGTGGATCAGCCCCAGCATTTT; cdr3_aa: CASSFTPVDQPQHF
j_call: TRBJ1-1; d_call: NA; clone_size: once; v_call: TRBV6-6; cdr3_nt: TGTGCCAGCCACTTGCGAGGAATGAACATTGAAGCTTTCTTT; cdr3_aa: CASHLRGMNIEAFF
j_call: TRBJ1-5; d_call: NA; clone_size: many; v_call: TRBV18; cdr3_nt: TGTGCCAGCTCAGCACAGGGACGTGGTTATCAGCCCCAGCATTTT; cdr3_aa: CASSAQGRGYQPQHF
j_call: TRBJ2-1; d_call: TRBD2; clone_size: many; v_call: TRBV20-1; cdr3_nt: TGCAGTGCTAGCGGGCTAGCGGACAATGAGCAGTTCTTC; cdr3_aa: CSASGLADNEQFF
j_call: TRBJ2-2; d_call: NA; clone_size: many; v_call: TRBV6-6; cdr3_nt: TGTGCCAGCAGTTACTTCGCTGTAGTCACCGGGGAGCTGTTTTTT; cdr3_aa: CASSYFAVVTGELFF
j_call: TRBJ2-3; d_call: NA; clone_size: many; v_call: TRBV27; cdr3_nt: TGTGCCAGCAGTTTCCGGGTCGGGAGAGTCACAGATACGCAGTATTTT; cdr3_aa: CASSFRVGRVTDTQYF
j_call: TRBJ1-6; d_call: NA; clone_size: many; v_call: TRBV7-2; cdr3_nt: TGTGCCAGCAGCTTCACGGCCGGCCTTGGCAATTCACCCCTCCACTTT; cdr3_aa: CASSFTAGLGNSPLHF
j_call: TRBJ1-4; d_call: NA; clone_size: many; v_call: TRBV6-5; cdr3_nt: TGTGCCAGCAGTTACTCGAGCTCCAGGGACCACGGCAGGGGAAAACTGTTTTTT; cdr3_aa: CASSYSSSRDHGRGKLFF
j_call: TRBJ2-3; d_call: TRBD1; clone_size: NA; v_call: TRBV2; cdr3_nt: TGTGCCAGCAGTGACTACAGGGGACGGTCAGATACGCAGTATTTT; cdr3_aa: CASSDYRGRSDTQYF
j_call: TRBJ2-6; d_call: NA; clone_size: many; v_call: TRBV7-3; cdr3_nt: TGTGCCAGCAGCCTCCAGCCAAGTGGGGCCAACGTCCTGACTTTC; cdr3_aa: CASSLQPSGANVLTF
j_call: TRBJ1-2; d_call: NA; clone_size: many; v_call: TRBV3-1; cdr3_nt: TGTGCCAGCAGCCAAGATGACCGCCCGAACTATGGCTACACCTTC; cdr3_aa: CASSQDDRPNYGYTF
j_call: TRBJ1-2; d_call: NA; clone_size: few; v_call: TRBV5-1; cdr3_nt: TGCGCCAGCAGCTTGGTGGGGATCGTTGACTATGGCTACACCTTC; cdr3_aa: CASSLVGIVDYGYTF
j_call: TRBJ1-1; d_call: TRBD1; clone_size: many; v_call: TRBV5-6; cdr3_nt: TGTGCCAGCAGCCTGTTACAGGGGCCGAACACTGAAGCTTTCTTT; cdr3_aa: CASSLLQGPNTEAFF
j_call: TRBJ2-7; d_call: TRBD1; clone_size: once; v_call: TRBV5-6; cdr3_nt: TGTGCCAGCAGCTTGGATGGCCGGGACAGGGGCTACGAGCAGTACTTC; cdr3_aa: CASSLDGRDRGYEQYF
j_call: TRBJ2-7; d_call: NA; clone_size: NA; v_call: TRBV20-1; cdr3_nt: TGCAGTGCTAGAGGGCGCAGGGGGGGATACGAGCAGTACTTC; cdr3_aa: CSARGRRGGYEQYF
j_call: TRBJ2-2; d_call: NA; clone_size: once; v_call: TRBV29-1; cdr3_nt: TGCAGCGCCTCGGGACACCCGTCGAACACCGGGGAGCTGTTTTTT; cdr3_aa: CSASGHPSNTGELFF
j_call: TRBJ1-3; d_call: NA; clone_size: NA; v_call: TRBV28; cdr3_nt: TGTGCCAGCAGTTTTGTCCCCGGGACCGGAAACACCATATATTTT; cdr3_aa: CASSFVPGTGNTIYF
j_call: TRBJ2-3; d_call: NA; clone_size: NA; v_call: TRBV25-1; cdr3_nt: TGTGCCAGCAGTAACCGGGACCATTTAGATACGCAGTATTTT; cdr3_aa: CASSNRDHLDTQYF
j_call: TRBJ1-2; d_call: NA; clone_size: many; v_call: TRBV4-3; cdr3_nt: TGCGCCAGCAGCCCGTCGACAATAGGCCCTGGGTATGGCTACACCTTC; cdr3_aa: CASSPSTIGPGYGYTF
j_call: TRBJ2-7; d_call: TRBD1; clone_size: few; v_call: TRBV11-2; cdr3_nt: TGTGCCAGCAGCTTCGGACAGGCCCCTGGTTACGAGCAGTACTTC; cdr3_aa: CASSFGQAPGYEQYF
j_call: TRBJ2-7; d_call: NA; clone_size: many; v_call: TRBV28; cdr3_nt: TGTGCCAGCAGCCAGATAGCGCTTAGCGAGCAGTACTTC; cdr3_aa: CASSQIALSEQYF